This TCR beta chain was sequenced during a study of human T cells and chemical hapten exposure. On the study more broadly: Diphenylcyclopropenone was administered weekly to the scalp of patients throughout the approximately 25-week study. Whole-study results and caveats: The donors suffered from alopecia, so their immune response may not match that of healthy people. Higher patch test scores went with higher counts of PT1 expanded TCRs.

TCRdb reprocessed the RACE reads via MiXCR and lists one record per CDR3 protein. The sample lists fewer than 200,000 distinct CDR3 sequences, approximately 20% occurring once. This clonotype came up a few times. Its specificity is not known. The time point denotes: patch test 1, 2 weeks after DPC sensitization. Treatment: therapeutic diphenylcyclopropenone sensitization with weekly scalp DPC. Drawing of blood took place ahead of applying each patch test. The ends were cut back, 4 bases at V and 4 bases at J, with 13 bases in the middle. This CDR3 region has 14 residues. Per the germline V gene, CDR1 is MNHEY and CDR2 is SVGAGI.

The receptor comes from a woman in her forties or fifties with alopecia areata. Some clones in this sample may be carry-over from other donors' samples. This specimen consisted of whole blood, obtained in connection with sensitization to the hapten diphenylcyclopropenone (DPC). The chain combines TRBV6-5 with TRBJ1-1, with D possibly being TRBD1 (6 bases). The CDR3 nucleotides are TGTGCCAGCAGTTTCCAGGGGCCCGGCACTGAAGCTTTCTTT. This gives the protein CASSFQGPGTEAFF.